A single sample is the source of the 32 T cell receptor beta chains below, sequenced in a study of shared clonotypes between healthy human individuals. TCRdb's copy holds only in-frame clones and misses some; the assay was immunoSEQ multiplex PCR. The table has hundreds of thousands of clones, roughly 72% seen once. Sequencing used memory CD4+ T cells sorted from blood. Described subset: CD45RA-negative fraction. The receptors stem from a woman aged 25 to 45 in good health.

This chain uses TRBV5-1 with TRBJ2-7; unclear D gene. Germline assignment: CDR1 SGHRS and CDR2 YFSETQ. CDR3 length: 11 amino acids. V was trimmed by 4 bases and J by 5 bases, leaving 7 bases between them. The CDR3 spells CASSAQNEQYF. The DNA of the CDR3 is TGCGCCAGCAGCGCCCAGAACGAGCAGTACTTC.

This rearrangement joins TRBV5-4 to TRBJ2-2; D tentatively reads TRBD1 or TRBD2 (6 bases each). The CDR3 is 15 amino acids. The V gene's germline CDR1 is SGHNT and CDR2 YYREEE (reference sequence). V was clipped by 2 bases and J by 5 bases, with 13 bases between them. CDR3 DNA sequence: TGTGCCAGCAGCTTCGGTCGGGGGCGGACCGGGGAGCTGTTTTTT. Amino acid sequence: CASSFGRGRTGELFF. Drawing the rest from reference TRBV5-4 and TRBJ2-2, the complete variable domain is ETGVTQSPTHLIKTRGQQVTLRCSSQSGHNTVSWYQQALGQGPQFIFQYYREEENGRGNFPPRFSGLQFPNYSSELNVNALELDDSALYLCASSFGRGRTGELFFGEGSRLTVL.

J is TRBJ2-1 and V is TRBV28; D not certain. Trimming left V 5 bases short and J 0 bases short, with 8 bases between. CDR3 length: 14 amino acids. The V gene's germline CDR1 is MDHEN and CDR2 SYDVKM. For the CDR3, the DNA is TGTGCCAGCAGTGCCCCAAACTCCTACAATGAGCAGTTCTTC. It codes for CASSAPNSYNEQFF.

The rearrangement uses TRBV5-1 and TRBJ1-2, with D unclear. The germline CDR1 and CDR2 sequences are SGHRS and YFSETQ. The CDR3 covers 13 residues. V was shortened by 4 bases and J by 5 bases, with 12 bases between the two germline ends. CDR3 in amino acids: CASSPRTQYGYTF. CDR3 bases: TGCGCCAGCAGCCCTAGGACCCAATATGGCTACACCTTC.

The chain combines TRBV28 with TRBJ1-1; D not certain. From germline, CDR1 is MDHEN and CDR2 SYDVKM. The V gene lost 6 bases and the J gene lost 1 base, with 12 bases spanning the gap. The CDR3 consists of 14 residues. The CDR3 nucleotides are TGTGCCAGCAGGGCCGGCCAACCGAACACTGAAGCTTTCTTT. It specifies CASRAGQPNTEAFF.

A few counts support this clone. The chain couples TRBV6-1 to TRBJ2-1; TRBD2 matches 8 bases. CDR1 is MNHNS and CDR2 is SASEGT in the germline V gene. This CDR3 spans 15 amino acids. Trimming took 6 bases from V and 3 from J; bases not matched to a gene: 7. This CDR3 is CASSGLAGLYNEQFF. The CDR3, as DNA: TGTGCCAGCAGCGGACTAGCTGGACTCTACAATGAGCAGTTCTTC.

DNA for the CDR3: TGTGCCAGCAGTTCAACGGACAGATACACTGAAGCTTTCTTT. Amino acid sequence: CASSSTDRYTEAFF. The chain joins TRBV28 to TRBJ1-1, with D perhaps matching TRBD1 (6 bases). Germline V gene lookup returns CDR1 MDHEN and CDR2 SYDVKM. The CDR3 runs 14 residues. V was shortened by 4 bases and J by 3 bases, with 12 bases between the two germline ends. Based on the CDR3 plus reference TRBV28 and TRBJ1-1, the full variable domain is DVKVTQSSRYLVKRTGEKVFLECVQDMDHENMFWYRQDPGLGLRLIYFSYDVKMKEKGDIPEGYSVSREKKERFSLILESASTNQTSMYLCASSSTDRYTEAFFGQGTRLTVV.

The chain recombines TRBV28 with TRBJ1-2, with D perhaps TRBD1 (5 bases). The V and J ends lost 6 bases and 3 bases respectively, with 23 bases between them. CDR1 is MDHEN, CDR2 SYDVKM, per germline. The CDR3 extends over 17 amino acids. CDR3 in DNA: TGTGCCAGCAGCCCACCGGACAAGAGAGGGGCCTACTATGGCTACACCTTC. Translated: CASSPPDKRGAYYGYTF.

Comment on this clone: At one boundary the junction diverges from the germline segment, which might be a read error. This chain links TRBV27 with TRBJ2-4; no clear D. The CDR3 extends over 10 amino acids. CDR1 is MNHEY and CDR2 is SMNVEV in the germline V gene (reference sequence). DNA for the CDR3: TGTGCCAGCAGTTTAGGCCCCCCAGACTTC. Translated: CASSLGPPDF.

This clone was counted once. This chain uses TRBV28 with TRBJ1-2, with D possibly TRBD1 on 6 matching bases. This CDR3 has 14 residues. From germline, CDR1 is MDHEN and CDR2 SYDVKM. The V end lost 5 bases, the J end lost 4 bases, and 14 bases lay between the germline ends. For the CDR3, the DNA is TGTGCCAGCAGTCCAGGGGCCCTAAGCTATGGCTACACCTTC. Protein: CASSPGALSYGYTF.

This sequence joins TRBV9 and TRBJ2-1; weak D call: TRBD2 (6 bases). V shed 0 bases and J shed 5 bases, with 12 bases lying between them. CDR1 SGDLS and CDR2 YYNGEE come from the germline V gene. The CDR3 extends over 15 amino acids. The CDR3 nucleotides read TGTGCCAGCAGCGTAGACGGGAGAGGACACAATGAGCAGTTCTTC. It translates to CASSVDGRGHNEQFF.

The sample holds a few counts of this clone. The chain carries TRBV2 and TRBJ2-5; 13 nucleotides align to TRBD2. V shed 3 bases, J shed 5 bases, and the junction held 6 bases outside the gene matches. The V gene's germline CDR1 is SNHLY and CDR2 FYNNEI. CDR3 length: 16 amino acids. The CDR3 sequence: CASSETSGRLEETQYF. CDR3 bases: TGTGCCAGCAGTGAGACTAGCGGGAGGTTAGAGGAGACCCAGTACTTC.

The CDR3 DNA sequence: TGTGCCAGCAGCTTGGCCGGTTGGGGGAGCACCGGGGAGCTGTTTTTT. It codes for CASSLAGWGSTGELFF. The chain has TRBV5-5 and TRBJ2-2; D may correspond to TRBD1 or TRBD2 (5 bases each). The CDR3 is made up of 16 amino acids. Germline lookup yields CDR1 SGHKS and CDR2 YYEKEE (reference sequence). Trimming shortened V by 0 bases and J by 4 bases, and 13 bases separated the two germline ends.

The V gene is TRBV11-2, the J gene TRBJ2-7; the match to TRBD1 covers 9 bases. The CDR3 has 17 residues. V was clipped by 4 bases and J by 0 bases; unmatched bases: 10. CDR1 and CDR2 from the germline V gene are SGHAT and FQNNGV. CDR3 DNA: TGTGCCAGCAGCTCTAGTGTGGGACAGGGACTCTCCTACGAGCAGTACTTC. Its protein product is CASSSSVGQGLSYEQYF.

This clone was counted once. This chain joins TRBV5-1 and TRBJ2-3, with 10 bases aligning to TRBD1. This CDR3 is built from 16 residues. CDR1 is SGHRS and CDR2 is YFSETQ in the germline V gene. The V gene end was trimmed by 3 bases and the J gene end by 2 bases; junction bases not matched to a gene: 6. DNA for the CDR3: TGCGCCAGCAGCTCCGGGACAGGGGCCAACACAGATACGCAGTATTTT. Protein product: CASSSGTGANTDTQYF.

This chain connects TRBV28 to TRBJ2-3; TRBD2 aligns across 10 bases. Per the germline V gene, CDR1 is MDHEN and CDR2 is SYDVKM. V shed 2 bases, J shed 4 bases, and the junction held 6 bases outside the gene matches. The CDR3 has 16 amino acids. Here the CDR3 reads CASSLTRAGGPDTQYF. The CDR3, as DNA: TGTGCCAGCAGTTTAACTAGAGCGGGAGGGCCAGATACGCAGTATTTT.

The J gene is TRBJ2-7, the V gene TRBV14; D is unclear. The CDR3 runs to 11 residues. The V and J ends lost 1 base and 6 bases respectively, with 4 bases between them. The V gene's germline CDR1 is SGHDN and CDR2 FVKESK. The CDR3 is CASSQAVEQYF. CDR3 DNA: TGTGCCAGCAGCCAAGCGGTCGAGCAGTACTTC.

V is TRBV7-2 and J is TRBJ1-1; D is possibly TRBD1 (6 bases). This CDR3 spans 15 amino acids. Looked up from germline, CDR1 is SGHTA and CDR2 is FQGNSA. V lost 1 base to trimming and J lost 4 bases, with 13 bases between them. CDR3 in DNA: TGTGCCAGCAGCTTAGGCGGGGGCACGGGCACTGAAGCTTTCTTT. This gives the protein CASSLGGGTGTEAFF.

The chain is built from TRBV7-2 and TRBJ2-1; D gene ambiguous. This CDR3 is 16 amino acids long. CDR1 and CDR2 (germline): SGHTA, FQGNSA. V was clipped by 6 bases and J by 0 bases, with 15 bases between them. The CDR3 DNA reads as TGTGCCAGCAGTCGGAGCGTGGGTAACTCCTACAATGAGCAGTTCTTC. Protein product: CASSRSVGNSYNEQFF.

The J gene is TRBJ1-1, the V gene TRBV6-5; 7 bases align to TRBD1. Germline CDR1 is MNHEY and CDR2 is SVGAGI. With 4 bases clipped from V and 2 bases from J, the junction kept 10 bases outside the gene matches. CDR3 length: 16 residues. The CDR3 DNA reads TGTGCCAGCAGTTTCAGGGGGGCCTTTATCAACACTGAAGCTTTCTTT. Its protein is CASSFRGAFINTEAFF.

This sequence joins TRBV6-1 and TRBJ2-1, with 7 bases lining up with TRBD1. Germline values: CDR1 MNHNS, CDR2 SASEGT. V lost 6 bases to trimming and J lost 5 bases; unmatched junction nucleotides: 4. This CDR3 contains 13 residues. The CDR3 here is CASSHDRDNEQFF. CDR3 coding DNA: TGTGCCAGCAGCCACGACAGGGACAATGAGCAGTTCTTC.

In regard to this clone: Other DNA sequences in the sample encode the same CDR3. This chain links TRBV28 with TRBJ1-2; unclear D gene. The CDR3 loop spans 12 amino acids. CDR1 is MDHEN, CDR2 SYDVKM, per germline. Trimming cost V 3 bases and J 5 bases, with 7 bases left between them. The CDR3 DNA reads as TGTGCCAGCAGTTTTTCCGGGTATGGCTACACCTTC. As protein: CASSFSGYGYTF.

There are a few counts of this clone. This chain joins TRBV6-1 and TRBJ2-7; D remains unclear. Germline values: CDR1 MNHNS, CDR2 SASEGT. Trimming removed 2 bases at V and 2 bases at J, with 10 bases between. CDR3 length: 14 amino acids. The CDR3 bases are TGTGCCAGCAGTGAAATTAAGGGAACCTACGAGCAGTACTTC. Translation gives CASSEIKGTYEQYF.

The V gene is TRBV5-1, the J gene TRBJ1-5; D is possibly TRBD1 (6 bases). Deletions cut 4 bases from V and 9 bases from J, with 14 bases between. Germline V gene sequence: CDR1 SGHRS, CDR2 YFSETQ. This CDR3 has 13 residues. CDR3 protein: CASSATGNGPQHF. In DNA form, the CDR3 reads TGCGCCAGCAGCGCTACAGGGAACGGGCCCCAGCATTTT.

J is TRBJ2-3 and V is TRBV11-1, with 9 bases identical to TRBD2. Germline V gene lookup returns CDR1 SGHAT and CDR2 FQDESV (reference sequence). With 5 bases clipped from V and 3 bases from J, the junction kept 3 bases outside the gene matches. The CDR3 totals 14 residues. CDR3 sequence: CASSISGGTDTQYF. The CDR3 coding sequence is TGTGCCAGCAGCATTAGCGGGGGAACAGATACGCAGTATTTT.

The gene calls are TRBV28 and TRBJ1-2; possible D gene TRBD1, 6 bases. Trimming removed 6 bases from V and 5 bases from J, with 13 bases in between. The CDR3 extends over 13 amino acids. The germline V gene encodes CDR1 MDHEN and CDR2 SYDVKM. CDR3 nucleotides: TGTGCCAGCAGGACCGGACAGAGATATGGCTACACCTTC. The encoded protein is CASRTGQRYGYTF.

The chain is built from TRBV5-1 and TRBJ1-2; a possible D gene is TRBD1 (5 bases). The V gene's germline CDR1 is SGHRS and CDR2 YFSETQ. V was trimmed by 0 bases and J by 8 bases, leaving 11 bases between them. The CDR3 is 13 amino acids. The CDR3 sequence: CASSLGGLNGYTF. The CDR3, as DNA: TGCGCCAGCAGCTTGGGGGGGTTAAACGGCTACACCTTC. Variable domain in full (rest from reference TRBV5-1 and TRBJ1-2): KAGVTQTPRYLIKTRGQQVTLSCSPISGHRSVSWYQQTPGQGLQFLFEYFSETQRNKGNFPGRFSGRQFSNSRSEMNVSTLELGDSALYLCASSLGGLNGYTFGSGTRLTVV.

This clone was counted once. The CDR3: CATTQGEGQPQHF. In nucleotides, the CDR3 is TGTGCCACCACACAGGGGGAAGGACAGCCCCAGCATTTT. The chain links TRBV2 to TRBJ1-5; 8 nucleotides agree with TRBD1. CDR3 size: 13 residues. Germline values: CDR1 SNHLY, CDR2 FYNNEI. The ends lost 10 bases at V and 7 bases at J; junction bases unmatched: 9.

This sequence joins TRBV13 and TRBJ2-3, with 8 bases lining up with TRBD1. The CDR3 loop spans 14 amino acids. J gave up 4 bases and V 5 bases, and 5 bases lay outside the gene matches. CDR1 and CDR2 (germline): PRHDT, FYEKMQ (reference sequence). CDR3 DNA sequence: TGTGCCAGCAGCCTCCGGACAGGGCCAGATACGCAGTATTTT. As protein: CASSLRTGPDTQYF.

The rearrangement uses TRBV19 and TRBJ1-5; 7 bases are shared with TRBD1. The CDR3 loop spans 16 amino acids. The germline V gene encodes CDR1 LNHDA and CDR2 SQIVND (reference sequence). Trimming at V came to 5 bases and at J to 2 bases, leaving 9 bases not matched to a gene. This CDR3 reads CASSVTNRGGNQPQHF. In nucleotides, the CDR3 is TGTGCCAGTAGTGTCACAAACAGGGGAGGCAATCAGCCCCAGCATTTT.

CDR3 region: CAWSPGLEQPQHF. The CDR3 DNA sequence: TGTGCCTGGAGTCCAGGGCTCGAGCAGCCCCAGCATTTT. The V gene is TRBV30, the J gene TRBJ1-5; weak D call: TRBD1 (5 bases). V was pared by 2 bases and J by 7 bases, with 12 bases between. Germline loops: CDR1 GTSNPN, CDR2 SVGIG (reference sequence). The CDR3 has 13 amino acids.

Here the CDR3 reads CASRPRTLPNEQFF. Here the CDR3 DNA reads TGTGCCAGTAGGCCCCGGACACTACCCAATGAGCAGTTCTTC. The chain carries TRBV19 and TRBJ2-1; D is perhaps TRBD1 (5 bases). The CDR3 has 14 amino acids. V lost 6 bases to trimming and J lost 6 bases, with 15 bases between them. The germline V gene encodes CDR1 LNHDA and CDR2 SQIVND (reference sequence).